This T cell receptor beta chain stems from a study of T cells in localized non-small cell lung cancer. Study-wide results and caveats: Longer overall survival associated with higher blood T cell density; shorter survival with higher adjacent-lung clonality. Uninvolved adjacent lung had more T cell clonality than any other tissue, topping tumor. Adjacent lung had a median roughly 60 of the 100 largest tumor clones. Heterogeneity stays possible, as sequencing covered only one tumor region.

Assay: immunoSEQ multiplex PCR; the TCRdb copy retains only in-frame clones and omits some. The sample includes around 35,000 clones, roughly 77% of them seen just once. This clone has a single count. The target antigen is unknown. Source: peripheral blood, taken before any cancer treatment. The sequence was collected from a male donor older than 55 with stage III squamous cell lung carcinoma.

This chain's CDR3 is CASSWDSVSYEQYF. The CDR3, as DNA: TGTGCCAGCAGTTGGGACAGCGTTTCCTACGAGCAGTACTTC. The V and J genes are TRBV7-2 and TRBJ2-7; 7 nucleotides match TRBD1. This CDR3 contains 14 residues. J gave up 1 base and V 6 bases, and 6 bases lay outside the gene matches. Germline V CDR1 and CDR2: SGHTA, FQGNSA.